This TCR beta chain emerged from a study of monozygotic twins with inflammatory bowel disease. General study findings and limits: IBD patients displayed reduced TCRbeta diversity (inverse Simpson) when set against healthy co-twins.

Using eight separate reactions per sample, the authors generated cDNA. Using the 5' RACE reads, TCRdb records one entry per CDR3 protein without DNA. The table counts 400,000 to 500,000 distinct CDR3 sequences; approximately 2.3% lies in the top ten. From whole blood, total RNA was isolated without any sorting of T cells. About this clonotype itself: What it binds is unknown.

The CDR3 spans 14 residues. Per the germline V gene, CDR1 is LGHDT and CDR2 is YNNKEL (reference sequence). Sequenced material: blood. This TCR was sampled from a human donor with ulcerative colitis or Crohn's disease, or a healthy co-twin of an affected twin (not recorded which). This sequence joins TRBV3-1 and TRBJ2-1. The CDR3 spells CASSRGWANNEQFF.